One and the same sample provided the 12 T cell receptor beta chains below, sequenced in a study of cytomegalovirus exposure and HLA in healthy donors. Amplification used 60 Vbeta primers and 13 Jbeta primers. Sequencing used immunoSEQ multiplex PCR; TCRdb keeps in-frame clones, though not all of them. The profile covers approximately 190,000 clones, with 65% to 85% appearing a single time and 3% to 4% taken by the ten largest. Input material: PBMCs. These receptor sequences come from a man aged 45-65 years in good health and CMV-seronegative.

The chain combines TRBV5-6 with TRBJ1-1; TRBD1 agrees at 12 bases. The germline gives CDR1 SGHDT, CDR2 YYEEEE. V lost 1 base and J lost 4; bases outside the gene matches: 8. CDR3 size: 17 residues. The CDR3 reads CASSLSLGTGGFTEAFF. CDR3 nucleotide sequence: TGTGCCAGCAGCTTGTCCCTGGGGACAGGGGGCTTCACTGAAGCTTTCTTT.

The V gene is TRBV4-2, the J gene TRBJ2-3, with D maybe TRBD1 (5 bases). The CDR3 spans 18 residues. Germline V gives CDR1 LGHNA, CDR2 YNFKEQ. V gave up 6 bases and J gave up 0 bases, with 22 bases separating them. CDR3 amino acids: CASRPSGSLKGSTDTQYF. The CDR3 DNA sequence: TGTGCCAGCAGACCTTCCGGGTCCCTAAAGGGGAGCACAGATACGCAGTATTTT.

The chain uses TRBV18 and TRBJ1-5, with 8 bases lining up with TRBD1. In germline, CDR1 is KGHSH, CDR2 LQKENI. V gave up 3 bases and J gave up 1 base; unmatched junction bases: 11. CDR3 length equals 18 residues. The CDR3 nucleotides are TGTGCCAGCTCACCTTTGGCAGGGGGCAAGGGGAGCAATCAGCCCCAGCATTTT. Translated: CASSPLAGGKGSNQPQHF.

The gene calls are TRBV27 and TRBJ1-1; TRBD1 is a possible D gene (5 bases). V gave up 5 bases and J gave up 2 bases, with 18 bases separating them. The CDR3 runs to 16 residues. Germline-derived CDR1 and CDR2 are MNHEY and SMNVEV (reference sequence). CDR3 in amino acids: CASSQTHRLVNTEAFF. DNA for the CDR3: TGTGCCAGCAGTCAGACCCACAGGTTAGTTAACACTGAAGCTTTCTTT.

The rearrangement joins TRBV11-2 to TRBJ2-5; no clear D gene. Trimming took 0 bases from V and 7 from J, leaving 12 bases between them. Germline V CDR1 and CDR2: SGHAT, FQNNGV. This CDR3 contains 14 residues. The CDR3 DNA sequence: TGTGCCAGCAGCTTAGATCTGCTTCTGCGGACCCAGTACTTC. It translates to CASSLDLLLRTQYF.

The chain combines TRBV6-5 with TRBJ1-1; D is possibly TRBD1 (6 bases). Per the germline V gene, CDR1 is MNHEY and CDR2 is SVGAGI. The CDR3 is made up of 14 amino acids. V lost 6 bases and J 3 bases, leaving 14 bases between the germline ends. CDR3 sequence (DNA): TGTGCCAGCAGATTGGACAGCAGGGACACTGAAGCTTTCTTT. It yields the protein CASRLDSRDTEAFF.

The V gene is TRBV19, the J gene TRBJ2-2; possible D gene TRBD2, 5 bases. Germline lookup yields CDR1 LNHDA and CDR2 SQIVND (reference sequence). The V and J ends lost 3 bases and 3 bases respectively, with 14 bases between them. This CDR3 region has 16 residues. In DNA, the CDR3 is TGTGCCAGTAGTATGACGGGGTTCATTTACACCGGGGAGCTGTTTTTT. It is translated as CASSMTGFIYTGELFF.

The chain carries TRBV28 and TRBJ2-6; no clear D. The CDR3 runs 13 residues. Germline V gene lookup returns CDR1 MDHEN and CDR2 SYDVKM. Trimming stripped 3 bases from V and 4 bases from J, with 4 bases between. This chain's CDR3 is CASSFIGANVLTF. CDR3 in DNA: TGTGCCAGCAGTTTTATCGGGGCCAACGTCCTGACTTTC.

The rearrangement joins TRBV6-4 to TRBJ1-1; TRBD1 matches at 8 bases. From germline, CDR1 is MRHNA and CDR2 SNTAGT. The CDR3 is 14 residues long. V lost 6 bases, J lost 1 base, and 4 bases stayed unmatched. The CDR3 DNA is TGTGCCAGCAGGAAGGGACAGGCGAACACTGAAGCTTTCTTT. This translates into CASRKGQANTEAFF.

The gene calls are TRBV19 and TRBJ2-1, with unresolved D. V gave up 1 base and J gave up 6 bases, with 7 bases separating them. In germline, CDR1 is LNHDA, CDR2 SQIVND (reference sequence). The CDR3 is made up of 13 amino acids. The CDR3 DNA follows: TGTGCCAGTAGTATAGGACCGGGCAATGAGCAGTTCTTC. It specifies CASSIGPGNEQFF.

The chain joins TRBV7-2 to TRBJ2-3; D may be TRBD2 (5 bases). V was shortened by 6 bases and J by 0 bases, with 13 bases between the two germline ends. This CDR3 has 15 amino acids. Germline CDR1 and CDR2: SGHTA and FQGNSA. The CDR3 DNA is TGTACCAGCAGTCCGTGGCGGGCTAGCACAGATACGCAGTATTTT. It yields the protein CTSSPWRASTDTQYF.

This rearrangement joins TRBV6-5 to TRBJ2-7; D gene ambiguous. Germline V gives CDR1 MNHEY, CDR2 SVGAGI. Trimming shortened V by 0 bases and J by 5 bases, and 5 bases separated the two germline ends. The CDR3 consists of 12 residues. The chain's CDR3 is CASSYSSHEQYF. As DNA, the CDR3 is TGTGCCAGCAGTTACTCGAGCCACGAGCAGTACTTC.